The 26 T cell receptor beta chains reported below all come from one sample, sequenced in a study of T cells in localized non-small cell lung cancer. Data came from immunoSEQ multiplex PCR; TCRdb stores just in-frame clones and leaves some out. Of some 2,500 clones in the sample, approximately 22% were seen once. The source material was lung tumor tissue, sampled before any cancer treatment. All receptors derive from a woman aged 40-70 years with stage I lung adenocarcinoma.

The V call is TRBV11-3, the J call TRBJ2-1; 7 positions match TRBD1. Germline CDR1 and CDR2: SGHNT and YENEEA. CDR3 length: 15 amino acids. Trimming cost V 4 bases and J 6 bases; bases outside gene matches: 9. The CDR3 loop reads CASSSGRGYRNEQFF. For the CDR3, the DNA is TGTGCCAGCAGCTCCGGCAGGGGGTACCGCAATGAGCAGTTCTTC.

The V call is TRBV6-8, the J call TRBJ2-7; 9 bases fit TRBD1. This CDR3 is 14 amino acids long. In germline, CDR1 is MNHGY, CDR2 SAAAGT. Losses at the gene ends were 10 bases for V and 7 bases for J; bases not matched to a gene: 14. The DNA of the CDR3 is TGTGCCATCAGGGGAGGACAGGGGCGGGAGGAGCAGTACTTC. It is translated as CAIRGGQGREEQYF.

This clone appeared a few times. V usage is TRBV1 and J usage is TRBJ1-6. TRBV1 is a pseudogene locus. The CDR3 consists of 15 residues. The DNA of the CDR3 is TGCGCCAGCAGCCAAGATCCCAGGGAGGCTTCACCCCTCCACTTT. Amino acids: CASSQDPREASPLHF.

This clone has only a few counts. V gene TRBV30 combines with J gene TRBJ1-2; D gene unclear. Germline CDR1 GTSNPN, CDR2 SVGIG (reference sequence). V gave up 0 bases and J gave up 8 bases, with 10 bases separating them. CDR3 length: 12 residues. The CDR3 region is CAWSVRVTGYTF. DNA of the CDR3: TGTGCCTGGAGTGTACGGGTGACCGGCTACACCTTC.

This chain connects TRBV14 to TRBJ1-3; a possible D gene is TRBD1 (6 bases). Trimming took off 2 bases at V and 0 bases at J, with 14 bases between the two ends. CDR3 length: 17 amino acids. Germline CDR1 SGHDN, CDR2 FVKESK. CDR3 protein: CASSQKLRGGSGNTIYF. The CDR3 DNA reads as TGTGCCAGCAGCCAAAAACTAAGGGGGGGCTCTGGAAACACCATATATTTT. Full variable domain (outside the CDR3, taken from reference TRBV14 and TRBJ1-3): EAGVTQFPSHSVIEKGQTVTLRCDPISGHDNLYWYRRVMGKEIKFLLHFVKESKQDESGMPNNRFLAERTGGTYSTLKVQPAELEDSGVYFCASSQKLRGGSGNTIYFGEGSWLTVV.

The chain recombines TRBV9 with TRBJ1-6; no firm D call. The CDR3 contains 14 residues. With 4 bases removed from V and 1 base from J, the gap between germline ends came to 6 bases. The V gene's germline CDR1 is SGDLS and CDR2 YYNGEE. The CDR3 sequence is CASSLRSYNSPLHF. CDR3 coding DNA: TGTGCCAGCAGCCTAAGATCCTATAATTCACCCCTCCACTTT.

The J gene is TRBJ2-3, the V gene TRBV18; unclear D gene. This CDR3 spans 16 amino acids. The V end was cut by 4 bases, the J end by 11 bases, with 25 bases between. From germline, CDR1 is KGHSH and CDR2 LQKENI. CDR3 residues: CASSLRPGDLPRWQYF. The CDR3 DNA sequence: TGTGCCAGCTCACTTCGACCAGGCGACTTGCCCAGATGGCAGTATTTT.

V and J are TRBV11-3 and TRBJ2-7, with TRBD1 matching over 7 bases. The germline V gene encodes CDR1 SGHNT and CDR2 YENEEA. The length of the CDR3 is 18 residues. Trimming cost V 0 bases and J 0 bases; bases outside gene matches: 11. DNA for the CDR3: TGTGCCAGCAGCTTAGAGTCGGGACAGCCAAGAAGCTCCTACGAGCAGTACTTC. Residues: CASSLESGQPRSSYEQYF.

The chain employs TRBV6-8 and TRBJ1-5, with 8 bases fitting TRBD1. Germline CDR1 is MNHGY and CDR2 is SAAAGT. Unmatched junction bases numbered 5, after V lost 5 bases and J lost 2 bases. CDR3 length equals 15 residues. CDR3 nucleotides: TGTGCCAGCAGTCCGACAGGGGATCGCAATCAGCCCCAGCATTTT. This sequence encodes CASSPTGDRNQPQHF.

This clone was counted only a few times. The genes are TRBV9 and TRBJ2-1; TRBD1 matches 10 bases. CDR3 length: 16 residues. Trimming took 2 bases from V and 6 from J; bases not matched to a gene: 8. From germline, CDR1 is SGDLS and CDR2 YYNGEE. CDR3 sequence (DNA): TGTGCCAGCAGCGTTTCGGACAGGGGGATTCTCAATGAGCAGTTCTTC. Protein: CASSVSDRGILNEQFF.

By share, this clone ranks as large. This sequence joins TRBV6-8 and TRBJ1-1; D might be TRBD1 (6 bases). This CDR3 region has 15 residues. The germline gives CDR1 MNHGY, CDR2 SAAAGT. V lost 6 bases, J lost 1 base, and 15 bases lay in between. CDR3 coding DNA: TGTGCCAGCAGACCGCTGGGACAAGAGAACACTGAAGCTTTCTTT. Translating it yields CASRPLGQENTEAFF.

CDR3 DNA: TGTGCCAGCAGCTTTGACAGGCACCCCTACGAGCAGTACTTC. It is translated as CASSFDRHPYEQYF. The J gene is TRBJ2-7, the V gene TRBV11-3; D may be TRBD1 (6 bases). This CDR3 comprises 14 residues. Germline-derived CDR1 and CDR2 are SGHNT and YENEEA. Trimming stripped 3 bases from V and 2 bases from J, with 11 bases between. The variable domain in full, with the rest retrieved from reference TRBV11-3 and TRBJ2-7, is EAGVVQSPRYKIIEKKQPVAFWCNPISGHNTLYWYLQNLGQGPELLIRYENEEAVDDSQLPKDRFSAERLKGVDSTLKIQPAELGDSAVYLCASSFDRHPYEQYFGPGTRLTVT.

This clone showed up just a few times. The chain joins TRBV9 to TRBJ1-2; 9 bases map to TRBD1. The CDR3 consists of 14 residues. Germline CDR1 SGDLS, CDR2 YYNGEE. With 3 bases clipped from V and 7 bases from J, the junction kept 7 bases outside the gene matches. The CDR3 reads CASSALYRGRGYTF. In DNA, the CDR3 is TGTGCCAGCAGCGCGCTCTACAGGGGGCGTGGCTACACCTTC.

This clone is classed as medium-sized. The chain combines TRBV25-1 with TRBJ2-5, with D perhaps TRBD1 or TRBD2 (5 bases each). CDR1 and CDR2 from the germline V gene are MGHDK and SYGVNS. The V end was cut by 4 bases, the J end by 5 bases, with 17 bases between. The CDR3 length is 15 residues. The CDR3 loop reads CASSGQLGTFETQYF. In DNA, the CDR3 is TGTGCCAGCAGTGGTCAACTAGGGACGTTTGAGACCCAGTACTTC.

This clone was counted between two and nine times. The rearrangement uses TRBV10-3 and TRBJ2-3; TRBD1 agrees at 9 bases. From germline, CDR1 is ENHRY and CDR2 SYGVKD. The trim removed 10 bases at V and 3 bases at J, leaving 20 bases unmatched. The CDR3 loop spans 18 amino acids. Here the CDR3 DNA reads TGTGCCAGCGCAAAGGGTCTATCACAGGGGGCGCGGACAGATACGCAGTATTTT. Residues: CASAKGLSQGARTDTQYF.

This clone was seen more than once but under ten times. This chain joins TRBV9 and TRBJ1-2; unclear D gene. The CDR3 sequence is 13 residues long. Between the trimmed V and J ends, which lost 5 bases and 7 bases, there was a span of 15 bases. CDR1 and CDR2 (germline): SGDLS, YYNGEE. In DNA, the CDR3 is TGTGCCAGCAGTGTCGGGGAGAGGCTTGGCTACACCTTC. Translation: CASSVGERLGYTF. Drawing the rest from reference TRBV9 and TRBJ1-2, the complete variable domain is DSGVTQTPKHLITATGQRVTLRCSPRSGDLSVYWYQQSLDQGLQFLIQYYNGEERAKGNILERFSAQQFPDLHSELNLSSLELGDSALYFCASSVGERLGYTFGSGTRLTVV.

The rearrangement joins TRBV11-3 to TRBJ2-5; TRBD1 matches at 12 bases. V lost 3 bases to trimming and J lost 7 bases; unmatched junction nucleotides: 12. Germline V CDR1 and CDR2: SGHNT, YENEEA. This CDR3 is built from 17 residues. The CDR3 protein is CASSFFSWDRGPGTQYF. The CDR3 region has the DNA TGTGCCAGCAGCTTCTTCTCCTGGGACAGGGGGCCCGGGACCCAGTACTTC.

This clone qualifies as medium-sized. The V and J genes are TRBV11-3 and TRBJ1-1; perhaps TRBD1 as D (6 bases). There are 14 residues in the CDR3. Trimming cost V 5 bases and J 3 bases, with 13 bases left between them. Germline V gene data show CDR1 as SGHNT and CDR2 as YENEEA. The CDR3: CASSQFNRDTEAFF. As DNA, the CDR3 is TGTGCCAGCAGCCAATTTAACAGGGACACTGAAGCTTTCTTT.

This clone was observed a few times. The chain carries TRBV15 and TRBJ2-2; 10 nucleotides align to TRBD2. This CDR3 has 16 amino acids. Germline V gene data show CDR1 as LNHNV and CDR2 as YYDKDF (reference sequence). V lost 3 bases to trimming and J lost 6 bases; unmatched junction nucleotides: 7. Written as DNA, the CDR3 is TGTGCCACCAGCAGGAACATCCTAGCGGGGGCCGGGGAGCTGTTTTTT. This codes for CATSRNILAGAGELFF. The full variable domain, its missing parts supplied by reference TRBV15 and TRBJ2-2, is DAMVIQNPRYQVTQFGKPVTLSCSQTLNHNVMYWYQQKSSQAPKLLFHYYDKDFNNEADTPDNFQSRRPNTSFCFLDIRSPGLGDTAMYLCATSRNILAGAGELFFGEGSRLTVL.

The chain links TRBV27 to TRBJ1-4; D gene unclear. V shed 5 bases and J shed 7 bases, with 20 bases lying between them. This CDR3 region has 16 residues. The germline V gene encodes CDR1 MNHEY and CDR2 SMNVEV (reference sequence). The CDR3 spells CASSAMPRVPSEKLFF. The DNA of the CDR3 is TGTGCCAGCAGTGCAATGCCACGGGTTCCCAGTGAAAAACTGTTTTTT.

V is TRBV6-8 and J is TRBJ1-2; no firm D call. From germline, CDR1 is MNHGY and CDR2 SAAAGT. Between the trimmed V and J ends, which lost 4 bases and 4 bases, there was a span of 7 bases. This CDR3 comprises 12 residues. The CDR3 region has the DNA TGTGCCAGCAGTTCCTACACCTATGGCTACACCTTC. Its translation is CASSSYTYGYTF.

This chain joins TRBV6-8 and TRBJ2-1; D ambiguous. V was shortened by 5 bases and J by 8 bases, with 10 bases between the two germline ends. This CDR3 region has 12 residues. The V gene's germline CDR1 is MNHGY and CDR2 SAAAGT. The chain's CDR3 is CASSANLDEQFF. The CDR3 region has the DNA TGTGCCAGCAGTGCCAATTTGGATGAGCAGTTCTTC.

This clone has only a few counts. The chain carries TRBV6-8 and TRBJ2-1; D is ambiguous. The CDR3 loop spans 15 amino acids. CDR1 and CDR2 from the germline V gene are MNHGY and SAAAGT. The V and J ends lost 5 bases and 1 base respectively, with 12 bases between them. CDR3 in amino acids: CASSTNPDSYNEQFF. The DNA of the CDR3 is TGTGCCAGCAGTACAAACCCGGATTCCTACAATGAGCAGTTCTTC.

This clone was seen a few times. This chain links TRBV15 with TRBJ2-5, with D unclear. In germline, CDR1 is LNHNV, CDR2 YYDKDF (reference sequence). Trimming removed 3 bases at V and 3 bases at J, with 11 bases between. The CDR3 sequence is 14 residues long. The CDR3 is CATSRASTEETQYF. For the CDR3, the DNA is TGTGCCACCAGCAGGGCCAGCACGGAAGAGACCCAGTACTTC.

The rearrangement uses TRBV9 and TRBJ2-2; D is unresolved. The V gene's germline CDR1 is SGDLS and CDR2 YYNGEE. V gave up 0 bases and J gave up 4 bases, with 4 bases separating them. The CDR3 spans 13 residues. CDR3 region: CASSVDLTGELFF. CDR3 coding DNA: TGTGCCAGCAGCGTAGATCTCACCGGGGAGCTGTTTTTT.

The rearrangement links TRBV30 to TRBJ2-3; D call uncertain. There are 12 residues in the CDR3. The V end was cut by 3 bases, the J end by 1 base, with 5 bases between. Germline CDR1 is GTSNPN and CDR2 is SVGIG (reference sequence). CDR3 DNA: TGTGCCTGGAGGAAAGGCACAGATACGCAGTATTTT. It codes for CAWRKGTDTQYF.